These T cell receptor beta chains were read from a single sample in a study of T cell repertoires in cytomegalovirus infection. MiXCR, applied by TCRdb to the reads, yields one record per CDR3 protein. The profile shows about 310,000 distinct CDR3 sequences, 25% of them singletons. Which antigens these TCRs recognize remains unknown. This specimen was cultured PBMCs, taken from culture after CMV antigen stimulation. These receptors originate from a human donor in good health (CMV status not recorded). Some clones in this sample may be carry-over from other donors' samples. CDR3s leave out the opening cysteine and the closing phenylalanine or tryptophan. Some rows have no size entry. The others give once, few or many, or a class for an expanded clone.

j_call,v_call,clone_size,cdr3_aa
TRBJ2-2,TRBV6-2/TRBV6-3,NA,ASSSGTRSGGELF
TRBJ2-3,TRBV7-3,NA,ASSLQGSGTDTQY
TRBJ1-1,TRBV11-2,NA,ASSPGQVMNTEAF
TRBJ2-7,TRBV10-3,NA,AISESDAVEYEQY
TRBJ2-7,TRBV4-3,few,ASSQGLAAGEQY
TRBJ2-3,TRBV7-2,NA,ASSLGGRARGDTQY
TRBJ2-6,TRBV15,once,ATSRDIGSGANVLT
TRBJ2-1,TRBV7-9,NA,ASSHRDSHNEQF
TRBJ2-3,TRBV4-3,NA,ASSQSTILAGGDTQY
TRBJ2-5,TRBV7-2,few,ASSWTAETSMTQY
TRBJ2-3,TRBV11-1,few,ASSRPDRFTDTQY
TRBJ1-1,TRBV7-2,many,ASSLEYTVNTEAF
TRBJ1-5,TRBV4-1,few,ASSQERAGYSNQPQH
TRBJ2-1,TRBV5-1,NA,ASSPASARSYNEQF
TRBJ2-3,TRBV7-9,many,ASSPPGLAGTDTQY
TRBJ2-7,TRBV7-2,many,ASSPAGGSVEQY
TRBJ2-1,TRBV29-1,NA,SVVPGTSSYNEQF
TRBJ2-5,TRBV28,few,ASRLGTTWETQY
TRBJ1-1,TRBV7-2,many,ASSLDAAALEAF
TRBJ1-4,TRBV27,few,ASSFRKGHTNEKLF
TRBJ1-5,TRBV13,few,ASSLNRNQPQH
TRBJ2-3,TRBV7-2,many,ASSLAAGLNVMQY
TRBJ1-2,TRBV3-1,NA,ASSPVGNYGYT
TRBJ2-4,TRBV7-7,few,ASSLDPGVIKNIQY
TRBJ1-4,TRBV4-2,few,ASSQERDTNEKLF
TRBJ2-3,TRBV27,NA,ASSFREGVADTQY
TRBJ2-1,TRBV14,NA,ASSQTPGQGMNEQF
TRBJ2-1,TRBV7-2,NA,ASSPGGSVGSQF
TRBJ2-1,TRBV11-2,NA,ASSPSGRGQF
TRBJ2-1,TRBV6-2/TRBV6-3,NA,ASRANYNEQF
TRBJ2-7,TRBV5-5,NA,ASSPSGGVPSYEQY
TRBJ2-2,TRBV9,NA,ASSVGGDNTGELF
TRBJ1-5,TRBV28,NA,ASSPLPGGNQPQH
TRBJ2-5,TRBV20-1,few,SAIDRGGETQY
TRBJ2-6,TRBV7-2,many,ASSFPRREGRGQSGANVLT
TRBJ2-3,TRBV24-1,few,ATSEPQGPASGSFEADTQY
TRBJ1-3,TRBV11-2,few,ASSLNGVQGASGNTIY
TRBJ2-1,TRBV19,few,ASSRAGGLDEQF
TRBJ2-5,TRBV4-1,NA,ASSSPGQGAVGTQY
TRBJ2-1,TRBV7-8,many,ASSLGGAVNNEQF
TRBJ1-5,TRBV7-6,few,ASSLEVSNQPQH
TRBJ2-7,TRBV5-1,many,ASSWSGRADEQY
TRBJ2-1,TRBV20-1,NA,SARDGGSINEQF
TRBJ1-1,TRBV5-6,NA,ASSLIWAGRDTEAF
TRBJ2-3,TRBV6-6,NA,ASSRTGTDTQY
TRBJ2-3,TRBV7-9,few,ASSLVPPDTQY
TRBJ2-1,TRBV19,NA,ASRQIAGGNNEQF
TRBJ1-4,TRBV7-8,few,ASSYISLPGTGLRKLF
TRBJ2-1,TRBV7-6,many,ASSLGRTSGTLNEQF
TRBJ1-2,TRBV12-5,NA,ASGFATGLEGYT
TRBJ1-2,TRBV4-3,few,ASSQEGVPGGFHGYT